The T cell receptor beta chain under discussion was sequenced for a study of blood T cell repertoires in COVID-19. Looking at the study overall: Nucleic acid was either cDNA or gDNA, and it came from T cells, B-cell-depleted T cells, or PBMCs.

Original methodology: Amplifying reference gene primers gave estimates of nucleated cell counts. TCRdb's copy holds only in-frame clones and misses some; the assay was immunoSEQ multiplex PCR. V and J calls and clone size are given by that table; D and trimming were obtained from the DNA. The sample has a few hundred thousand clones, approximately 80% seen once. After removal of 3 bases from V and 3 bases from J, the junction contained 4 bases not matched to a gene. The CDR3 is made up of 15 amino acids. CDR1 is SGHRS and CDR2 is YFSETQ in the germline V gene. The source of this sequence is a woman under 30 with acute or convalescent COVID-19. The chain joins TRBV5-1 to TRBJ2-7; 12 bases line up with TRBD2. Sequencing used peripheral blood. This CDR3 is CASSSRLAGVYEQYF. The CDR3 DNA reads as TGCGCCAGCAGCTCGAGACTAGCGGGAGTCTACGAGCAGTACTTC.